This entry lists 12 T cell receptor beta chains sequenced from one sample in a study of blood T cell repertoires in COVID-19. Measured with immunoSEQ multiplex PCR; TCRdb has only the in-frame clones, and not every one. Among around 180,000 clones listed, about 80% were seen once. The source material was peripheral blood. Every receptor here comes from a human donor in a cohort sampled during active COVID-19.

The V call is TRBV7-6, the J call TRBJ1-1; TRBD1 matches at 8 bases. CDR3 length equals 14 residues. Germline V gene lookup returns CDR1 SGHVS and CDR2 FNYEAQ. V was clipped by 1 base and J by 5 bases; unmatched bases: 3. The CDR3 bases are TGTGCCAGCAGCTTAGGGACAGGGAGGACTGAAGCTTTCTTT. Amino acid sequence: CASSLGTGRTEAFF.

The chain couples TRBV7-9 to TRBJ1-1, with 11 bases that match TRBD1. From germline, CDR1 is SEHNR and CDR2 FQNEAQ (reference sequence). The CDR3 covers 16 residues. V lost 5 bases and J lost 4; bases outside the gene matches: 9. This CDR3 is CASSPPAGTGGTEAFF. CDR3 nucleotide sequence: TGTGCCAGCAGCCCCCCTGCGGGGACAGGGGGCACTGAAGCTTTCTTT. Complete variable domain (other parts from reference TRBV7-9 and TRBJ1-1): DTGVSQNPRHKITKRGQNVTFRCDPISEHNRLYWYRQTLGQGPEFLTYFQNEAQLEKSRLLSDRFSAERPKGSFSTLEIQRTEQGDSAMYLCASSPPAGTGGTEAFFGQGTRLTVV.

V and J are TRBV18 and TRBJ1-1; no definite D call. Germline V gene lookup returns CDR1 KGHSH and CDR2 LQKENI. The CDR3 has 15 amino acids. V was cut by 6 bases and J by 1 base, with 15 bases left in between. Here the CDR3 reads CASSPRGPGNTEAFF. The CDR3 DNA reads TGTGCCAGCTCCCCGCGCGGTCCCGGGAACACTGAAGCTTTCTTT.

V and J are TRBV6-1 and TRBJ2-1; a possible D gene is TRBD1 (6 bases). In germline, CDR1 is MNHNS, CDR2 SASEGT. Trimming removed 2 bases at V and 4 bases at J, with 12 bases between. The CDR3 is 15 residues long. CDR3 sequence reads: CASSEWEQGYNEQFF. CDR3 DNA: TGTGCCAGCAGTGAATGGGAACAGGGATACAATGAGCAGTTCTTC.

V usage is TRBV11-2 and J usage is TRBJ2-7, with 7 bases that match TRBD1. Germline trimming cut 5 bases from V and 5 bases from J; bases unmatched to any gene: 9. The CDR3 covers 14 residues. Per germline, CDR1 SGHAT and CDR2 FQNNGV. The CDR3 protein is CASSRNRGTHEQYF. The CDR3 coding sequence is TGTGCCAGCAGCCGAAACAGGGGTACCCACGAGCAGTACTTC.

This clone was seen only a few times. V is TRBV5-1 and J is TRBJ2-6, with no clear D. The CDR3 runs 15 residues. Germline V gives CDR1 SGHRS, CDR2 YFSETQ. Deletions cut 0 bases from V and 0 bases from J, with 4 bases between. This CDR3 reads CASSLVYSGANVLTF. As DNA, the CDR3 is TGCGCCAGCAGCTTGGTCTACTCTGGGGCCAACGTCCTGACTTTC.

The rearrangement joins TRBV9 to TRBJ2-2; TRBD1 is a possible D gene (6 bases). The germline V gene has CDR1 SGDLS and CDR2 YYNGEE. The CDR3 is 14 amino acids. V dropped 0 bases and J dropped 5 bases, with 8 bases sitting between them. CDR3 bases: TGTGCCAGCAGCGTAGGGGGGCGGACCGGGGAGCTGTTTTTT. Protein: CASSVGGRTGELFF.

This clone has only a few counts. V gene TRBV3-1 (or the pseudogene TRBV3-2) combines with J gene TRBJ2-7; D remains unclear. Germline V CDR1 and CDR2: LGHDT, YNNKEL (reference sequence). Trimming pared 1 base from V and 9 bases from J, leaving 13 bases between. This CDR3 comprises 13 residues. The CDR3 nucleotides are TGTGCCAGCAGCCAAGGACTGCAGCTAACGCAGTACTTC. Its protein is CASSQGLQLTQYF.

The CDR3 nucleotides read TGTGCCAGCAGCTTGGAACCACAGGGGCAGAATTCACCCCTCCACTTT. It yields the protein CASSLEPQGQNSPLHF. This chain connects TRBV5-4 to TRBJ1-6; TRBD1 matches 7 bases. The CDR3 extends over 16 amino acids. Germline assignment: CDR1 SGHNT and CDR2 YYREEE (reference sequence). Unmatched junction bases numbered 7, after V lost 0 bases and J lost 7 bases. Together with reference TRBV5-4 and TRBJ1-6, the CDR3 gives the full variable domain: ETGVTQSPTHLIKTRGQQVTLRCSSQSGHNTVSWYQQALGQGPQFIFQYYREEENGRGNFPPRFSGLQFPNYSSELNVNALELDDSALYLCASSLEPQGQNSPLHFGNGTRLTVT.

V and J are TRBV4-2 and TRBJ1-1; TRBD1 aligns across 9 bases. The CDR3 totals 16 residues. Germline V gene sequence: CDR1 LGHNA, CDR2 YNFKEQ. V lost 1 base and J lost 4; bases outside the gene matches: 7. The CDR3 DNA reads TGTGCCAGCAGCCAAGGGGGTGCGACAGGGGGCACTGAAGCTTTCTTT. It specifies CASSQGGATGGTEAFF.

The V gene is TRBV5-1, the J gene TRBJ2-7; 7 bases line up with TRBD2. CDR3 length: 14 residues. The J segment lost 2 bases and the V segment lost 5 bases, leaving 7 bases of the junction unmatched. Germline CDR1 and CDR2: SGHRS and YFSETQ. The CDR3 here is CASRGTSAAYEQYF. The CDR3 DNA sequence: TGCGCCAGCAGGGGAACTAGCGCCGCCTACGAGCAGTACTTC. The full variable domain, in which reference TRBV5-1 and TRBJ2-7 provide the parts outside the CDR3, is KAGVTQTPRYLIKTRGQQVTLSCSPISGHRSVSWYQQTPGQGLQFLFEYFSETQRNKGNFPGRFSGRQFSNSRSEMNVSTLELGDSALYLCASRGTSAAYEQYFGPGTRLTVT.

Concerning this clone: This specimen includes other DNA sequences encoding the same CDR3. CDR3 region: CASSYSGGGTEAFF. CDR3 in DNA: TGTGCCAGCAGTTACTCAGGGGGCGGCACTGAAGCTTTCTTT. V usage is TRBV6-5 and J usage is TRBJ1-1, with 7 bases matching TRBD1. Germline loops: CDR1 MNHEY, CDR2 SVGAGI. The length of the CDR3 is 14 residues. V lost 0 bases to trimming and J lost 4 bases; unmatched junction nucleotides: 2.